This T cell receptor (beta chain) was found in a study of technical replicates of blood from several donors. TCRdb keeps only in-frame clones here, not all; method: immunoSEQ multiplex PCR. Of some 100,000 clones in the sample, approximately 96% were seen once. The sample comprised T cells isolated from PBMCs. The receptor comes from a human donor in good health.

The CDR3, as DNA: TGTGCCAGCAGCTCCCCCAACGAGGGCTACGAGCAGTACTTC. Encoded protein: CASSSPNEGYEQYF. This sequence joins TRBV13 and TRBJ2-5; weak D call: TRBD2 (5 bases). With the DNA end fitting TRBJ2-7 better, the J assignment may be wrong. The CDR3 runs 14 residues. CDR1 is PRHDT and CDR2 is FYEKMQ in the germline V gene (reference sequence).